Described below is a single T cell receptor beta chain sequence and its context. What it recognizes is unknown. The data are from a study of cytomegalovirus exposure and HLA in healthy donors. Study results and limitations: Cytomegalovirus association was listed for under 200 TCR beta chains. DRB1 had the most TCR associations and HLA-C the fewest, a later analysis found, with rates varying by HLA locus. In terms of immune exposure information, only CMV serostatus was available. Clonal expansion, a later analysis showed, was greater in HLA-associated TCR beta chains than in equally common others.

PCR involved 60 Vbeta and 13 Jbeta primers. Assay: immunoSEQ multiplex PCR; the TCRdb copy retains only in-frame clones and omits some. The data contain approximately 100,000 clones, roughly 86% of them singletons. Sequenced input: PBMCs. The TCR originated in a man aged 25-40 years in good health and CMV-seropositive.

CDR3 DNA: TGTGCCAGCAGGAAGGGGTGGGAGACCCAGTACTTC. It is translated as CASRKGWETQYF. The chain couples TRBV2 to TRBJ2-5, with D possibly TRBD1 on 5 matching bases. Germline lookup yields CDR1 SNHLY and CDR2 FYNNEI. The CDR3 length is 12 residues. Trimming shortened V by 6 bases and J by 5 bases, and 10 bases separated the two germline ends.